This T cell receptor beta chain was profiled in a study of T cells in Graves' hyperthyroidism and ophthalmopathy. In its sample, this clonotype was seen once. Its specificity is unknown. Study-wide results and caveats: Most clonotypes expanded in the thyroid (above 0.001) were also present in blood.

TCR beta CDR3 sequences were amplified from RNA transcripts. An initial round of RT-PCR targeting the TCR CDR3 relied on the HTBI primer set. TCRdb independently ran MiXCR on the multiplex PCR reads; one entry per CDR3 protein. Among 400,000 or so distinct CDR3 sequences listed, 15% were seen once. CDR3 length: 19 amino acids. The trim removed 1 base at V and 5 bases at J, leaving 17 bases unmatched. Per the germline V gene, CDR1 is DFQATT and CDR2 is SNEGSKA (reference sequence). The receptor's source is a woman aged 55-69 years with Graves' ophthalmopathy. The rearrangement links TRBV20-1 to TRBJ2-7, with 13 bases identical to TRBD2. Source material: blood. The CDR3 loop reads CSARVIRLRTSGSRDEQYF. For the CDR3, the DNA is TGCAGTGCTAGAGTTATTCGTCTGAGGACTAGCGGGAGCAGAGACGAGCAGTACTTC.